This T cell receptor (beta chain) was profiled in a study of OX40 agonist ivuxolimab in advanced cancers. Sequencing used immunoSEQ multiplex PCR; TCRdb keeps in-frame clones, though not all of them. The table has around 61,000 clones, around 83% seen once. Germline V CDR1 and CDR2: SGHNT, YENEEA. V gave up 2 bases and J gave up 4 bases; unmatched junction bases: 4. This CDR3 comprises 14 residues. The gene calls are TRBV11-3 and TRBJ1-1, with 7 positions matching TRBD1. The sequencing here drew on CD4+ or CD8+ T cells sorted from blood, taken in a trial of the OX40 agonist ivuxolimab. The source of this sequence is an adult with an advanced solid tumor such as melanoma, head and neck, liver or kidney cancer. DNA of the CDR3: TGTGCCAGCAGCTTATCAGGGGGTGGCACTGAAGCTTTCTTT. This gives the protein CASSLSGGGTEAFF. The full variable domain, its missing parts supplied by reference TRBV11-3 and TRBJ1-1, is EAGVVQSPRYKIIEKKQPVAFWCNPISGHNTLYWYLQNLGQGPELLIRYENEEAVDDSQLPKDRFSAERLKGVDSTLKIQPAELGDSAVYLCASSLSGGGTEAFFGQGTRLTVV.